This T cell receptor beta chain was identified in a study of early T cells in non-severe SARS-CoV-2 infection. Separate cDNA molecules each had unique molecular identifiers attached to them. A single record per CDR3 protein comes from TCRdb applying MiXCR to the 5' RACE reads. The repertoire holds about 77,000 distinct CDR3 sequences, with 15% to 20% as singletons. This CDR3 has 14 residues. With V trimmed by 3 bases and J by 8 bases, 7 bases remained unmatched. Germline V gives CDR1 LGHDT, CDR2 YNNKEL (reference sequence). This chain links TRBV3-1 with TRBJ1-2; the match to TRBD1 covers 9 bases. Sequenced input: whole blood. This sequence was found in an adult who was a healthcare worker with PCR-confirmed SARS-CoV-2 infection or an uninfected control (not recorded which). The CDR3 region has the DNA TGTGCCAGCAGCCACCGGGACAGGGTGATGGGCTACACCTTC. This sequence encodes CASSHRDRVMGYTF.